The 16 T cell receptor beta chains below come from one sample, sequenced in a study of neoadjuvant anti-PD-1 for oral cavity cancer. Time point denoted: after neoadjuvant nivolumab, at surgical resection. Here immunoSEQ multiplex PCR was the method, and the copy in TCRdb shows in-frame clones only, minus some. Seen here are tens of thousands of clones, roughly 90% observed once, and the top ten hold around 2.6%. Sequencing was performed on PBMCs, taken after nivolumab (anti-PD-1) treatment. All receptors come from a person between 35 and 79 years old with oral cavity squamous cell carcinoma.

This clone has just a few counts. The chain joins TRBV13 to TRBJ1-2; TRBD1 matches 9 bases. J lost 7 bases, V lost 1 base, and 1 base had no gene match. This CDR3 spans 13 amino acids. The V gene's germline CDR1 is PRHDT and CDR2 FYEKMQ (reference sequence). The CDR3 region is CASSLDRGLGYTF. The DNA for the CDR3 is TGTGCCAGCAGCTTAGACAGGGGGCTTGGCTACACCTTC.

This chain uses TRBV10-3 with TRBJ1-1; maybe TRBD1 (5 bases). Germline values: CDR1 ENHRY, CDR2 SYGVKD. The CDR3 is 14 amino acids. Trimming took off 7 bases at V and 1 base at J, with 13 bases between the two ends. The CDR3 protein is CAIKADGGNTEAFF. CDR3 coding DNA: TGTGCCATCAAGGCGGACGGGGGGAACACTGAAGCTTTCTTT.

V and J are TRBV25-1 and TRBJ2-2; D not resolved. The germline V gene has CDR1 MGHDK and CDR2 SYGVNS. The CDR3 extends over 15 amino acids. The ends were cut back, 0 bases at V and 3 bases at J, with 8 bases in the middle. CDR3 protein: CASSEYMGDTGELFF. CDR3 DNA sequence: TGTGCCAGCAGTGAATACATGGGCGACACCGGGGAGCTGTTTTTT.

V and J are TRBV9 and TRBJ1-4; no clear D. This CDR3 spans 14 amino acids. From germline, CDR1 is SGDLS and CDR2 YYNGEE. The ends were cut back, 2 bases at V and 0 bases at J, with 5 bases in the middle. CDR3 nucleotides: TGTGCCAGCAGCGTGGGTGCAACTAATGAAAAACTGTTTTTT. It codes for CASSVGATNEKLFF.

The rearrangement joins TRBV4-2 to TRBJ2-1, with a possible D match to TRBD2 (5 bases). CDR1 is LGHNA, CDR2 YNFKEQ, per germline. Trimming pared 11 bases from V and 4 bases from J, leaving 18 bases between. The CDR3 contains 14 residues. In nucleotides, the CDR3 is TGTGCCTGCTCGGGCAGCGGAGAATACAATGAGCAGTTCTTC. As protein: CACSGSGEYNEQFF.

This rearrangement joins TRBV19 to TRBJ2-1; D possibly uses TRBD1 or TRBD2 (5 bases each). Per germline, CDR1 LNHDA and CDR2 SQIVND (reference sequence). This CDR3 has 15 amino acids. V lost 3 bases and J 6 bases, leaving 15 bases between the germline ends. CDR3 coding DNA: TGTGCCAGTAGTATCCTCTGGGGGTCGGGCAATGAGCAGTTCTTC. Residues: CASSILWGSGNEQFF.

The J gene is TRBJ2-5, the V gene TRBV5-4; TRBD2 matches 9 bases. CDR3 length: 15 residues. J lost 2 bases, V lost 4 bases, and 6 bases had no gene match. Germline V lookup: CDR1 SGHNT, CDR2 YYREEE (reference sequence). This CDR3 is CASSGQAGGQETQYF. The DNA of the CDR3 is TGTGCCAGCAGCGGGCAGGCGGGGGGGCAAGAGACCCAGTACTTC.

J is TRBJ2-7 and V is TRBV6-6; 10 nucleotides agree with TRBD1. From germline, CDR1 is MNHNY and CDR2 SVGAGI (reference sequence). The junction had 11 bases not matched to a gene; V was cut back by 4 bases and J by 5 bases. The CDR3 extends over 16 amino acids. The CDR3 DNA reads TGTGCCAGCAGTTCTCGCCGGACAGGGGGAGAGGACGAGCAGTACTTC. The encoded protein is CASSSRRTGGEDEQYF.

V gene TRBV30 combines with J gene TRBJ2-3; no firm D call. Trimming removed 4 bases at V and 0 bases at J, with 11 bases between. From germline, CDR1 is GTSNPN and CDR2 SVGIG (reference sequence). The CDR3 runs to 14 residues. CDR3 residues: CAWNPAPSTDTQYF. The CDR3 DNA reads as TGTGCCTGGAATCCCGCCCCTAGCACAGATACGCAGTATTTT.

This chain joins TRBV4-1 and TRBJ1-3; 8 bases match TRBD1. V trimming: 1 base; J trimming: 0 bases; junction bases outside the gene matches: 5. This CDR3 has 17 amino acids. The germline CDR1 and CDR2 sequences are MGHRA and YSYEKL. The CDR3 DNA follows: TGCGCCAGCAGCCAAGTTTTGGGACAGGCCTCTGGAAACACCATATATTTT. Translation gives CASSQVLGQASGNTIYF.

This sequence joins TRBV7-9 and TRBJ1-1; 8 bases match TRBD1. J lost 1 base, V lost 6 bases, and 4 bases had no gene match. The CDR3 is 14 residues long. Germline CDR1 SEHNR, CDR2 FQNEAQ (reference sequence). CDR3 residues: CASRGGQGNTEAFF. The CDR3 nucleotides read TGTGCCAGCAGAGGTGGACAGGGGAACACTGAAGCTTTCTTT.

The chain recombines TRBV4-1 with TRBJ2-2; D is perhaps TRBD1 (5 bases). The germline CDR1 and CDR2 sequences are MGHRA and YSYEKL. V gave up 5 bases and J gave up 2 bases, with 15 bases separating them. This CDR3 region has 16 residues. The CDR3 loop reads CASSAPGGHNTGELFF. In DNA, the CDR3 is TGCGCCAGCAGCGCCCCCGGCGGACACAACACCGGGGAGCTGTTTTTT.

V gene TRBV5-6 combines with J gene TRBJ2-5; D possibly corresponds to TRBD2 (5 bases). Between the trimmed V and J ends, which lost 4 bases and 3 bases, there was a span of 10 bases. Germline loops: CDR1 SGHDT, CDR2 YYEEEE. The CDR3 is 13 residues long. CDR3 sequence (DNA): TGTGCCAGCAGCACGGGGTCGGAAGAGACCCAGTACTTC. It encodes CASSTGSEETQYF.

The chain employs TRBV2 and TRBJ2-5, with D unclear. CDR3 length: 14 amino acids. The germline CDR1 and CDR2 sequences are SNHLY and FYNNEI. V lost 3 bases, J lost 5 bases, and 13 bases lay in between. CDR3 nucleotide sequence: TGTGCCAGCAGTGATTTAGGGAATGGGGAGACCCAGTACTTC. Amino acid sequence: CASSDLGNGETQYF.

The chain employs TRBV6-5 and TRBJ2-2; D remains ambiguous. V shed 6 bases and J shed 6 bases, with 8 bases lying between them. The CDR3 consists of 12 residues. Germline V lookup: CDR1 MNHEY, CDR2 SVGAGI. The CDR3 sequence: CASSRIAGELFF. CDR3 in DNA: TGTGCCAGCAGCCGAATTGCCGGGGAGCTGTTTTTT.

The rearrangement joins TRBV6-1 to TRBJ2-7; D is uncertain. Trimming left V 4 bases short and J 0 bases short, with 7 bases between. The CDR3 runs 13 residues. Germline assignment: CDR1 MNHNS and CDR2 SASEGT. CDR3 protein: CASSAPSSYEQYF. In DNA, the CDR3 is TGTGCCAGCAGTGCACCGAGCTCCTACGAGCAGTACTTC.